Below, one TCR beta chain is given with its context. The entry originates in a study of technical replicates of blood from a handful of donors. Germline CDR1 MRHNA, CDR2 SNTAGT. The ends were cut back, 7 bases at V and 4 bases at J, with 14 bases in the middle. CDR3 size: 14 residues. Produced via immunoSEQ multiplex PCR; TCRdb's table is partial and in-frame only. The table lists 95,000 or so clones, roughly 95% of them singletons. The receptor was derived from a human donor in good health. Material: T cells isolated from PBMCs. This rearrangement joins TRBV6-4 to TRBJ2-1; tentatively, D is TRBD2 (6 bases). CDR3 sequence: CASKPLASYNEQFF. CDR3 nucleotides: TGTGCCAGCAAACCTCTAGCGAGTTACAATGAGCAGTTCTTC.